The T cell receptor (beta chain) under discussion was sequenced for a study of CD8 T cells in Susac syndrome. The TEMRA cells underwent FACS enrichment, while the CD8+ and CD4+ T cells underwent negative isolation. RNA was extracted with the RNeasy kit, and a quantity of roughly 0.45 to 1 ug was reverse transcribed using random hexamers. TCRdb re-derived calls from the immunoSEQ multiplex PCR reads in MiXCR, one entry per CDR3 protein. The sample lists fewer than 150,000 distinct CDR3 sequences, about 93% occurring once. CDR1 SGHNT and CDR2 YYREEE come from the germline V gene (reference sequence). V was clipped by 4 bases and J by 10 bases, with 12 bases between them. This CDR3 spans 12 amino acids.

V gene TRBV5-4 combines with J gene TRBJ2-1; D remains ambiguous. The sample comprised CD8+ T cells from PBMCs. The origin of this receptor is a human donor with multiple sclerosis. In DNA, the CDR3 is TGTGCCAGCAGCCCGTCGGAACGGGAGCAGTTCTTC. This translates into CASSPSEREQFF. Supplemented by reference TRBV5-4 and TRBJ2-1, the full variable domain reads ETGVTQSPTHLIKTRGQQVTLRCSSQSGHNTVSWYQQALGQGPQFIFQYYREEENGRGNFPPRFSGLQFPNYSSELNVNALELDDSALYLCASSPSEREQFFGPGTRLTVL.